The clone carrying this TCR beta chain was counted only a few times. Its target is unknown. This sample was taken from a study of blood T cells in healthy people across ages. Through a sample-barcoded 5' primer and a J-beta primer mix, a second PCR was run for roughly 6 to 11 cycles. TCRdb re-analysed the 5' RACE reads in MiXCR, keeping a single row per CDR3 protein. The sample has about 1.6 million distinct CDR3 sequences; roughly 32% are singletons. Overall study results and limits: In older individuals, TCR beta diversity per million T cells was lower, falling roughly linearly with age.

This CDR3 spans 14 amino acids. Germline values: CDR1 MNHEY, CDR2 SMNVEV (reference sequence). Trimming left V 7 bases short and J 9 bases short, with 19 bases between. This TCR derives from a woman aged 30 to 39 in good health. This chain connects TRBV27 to TRBJ2-1; D possibly corresponds to TRBD1 (6 bases). Material: blood. CDR3 sequence (DNA): TGTGCCAGCAATCCATCTCAGGGGCTCGGTGAGCAGTTCTTC. It specifies CASNPSQGLGEQFF.